This TCR beta chain was captured by sequencing in a study of cytomegalovirus exposure and HLA in healthy donors. Study outcomes and limitations: According to a later analysis, TCR clusters from the first cohort tended to co-occur in the 120 or so validation repertoires. Investigators reported 150 to 200 TCR beta chains as tied to cytomegalovirus. Most TCR sequences proved rare, with some public TCRs found in many donors.

An approximately 120-subject validation cohort, separate from the approximately 690-subject first cohort, supplied the donors. The table lists this clone with a count of one. Antigen specificity is unknown. The same CDR3 is also encoded by other DNA sequences in this sample. V dropped 0 bases and J dropped 1; count of bases not matched to a gene: 0. Germline lookup yields CDR1 SGHRS and CDR2 YFSETQ. The CDR3 runs to 15 residues. Libraries were prepared by immunoSEQ multiplex PCR; TCRdb keeps only in-frame clonotypes and omits some of them. The data show under 200,000 clones, roughly 77% seen once. The gene calls are TRBV5-1 and TRBJ2-7, with 11 positions matching TRBD2. This receptor was identified in a woman in her twenties or thirties in good health and CMV-seronegative. The sequencing input was PBMCs. DNA of the CDR3: TGCGCCAGCAGCTTGGGACTAGCGGGGTCCTACGAGCAGTACTTC. Its translation: CASSLGLAGSYEQYF. The variable domain in full, with the rest retrieved from reference TRBV5-1 and TRBJ2-7, is KAGVTQTPRYLIKTRGQQVTLSCSPISGHRSVSWYQQTPGQGLQFLFEYFSETQRNKGNFPGRFSGRQFSNSRSEMNVSTLELGDSALYLCASSLGLAGSYEQYFGPGTRLTVT.